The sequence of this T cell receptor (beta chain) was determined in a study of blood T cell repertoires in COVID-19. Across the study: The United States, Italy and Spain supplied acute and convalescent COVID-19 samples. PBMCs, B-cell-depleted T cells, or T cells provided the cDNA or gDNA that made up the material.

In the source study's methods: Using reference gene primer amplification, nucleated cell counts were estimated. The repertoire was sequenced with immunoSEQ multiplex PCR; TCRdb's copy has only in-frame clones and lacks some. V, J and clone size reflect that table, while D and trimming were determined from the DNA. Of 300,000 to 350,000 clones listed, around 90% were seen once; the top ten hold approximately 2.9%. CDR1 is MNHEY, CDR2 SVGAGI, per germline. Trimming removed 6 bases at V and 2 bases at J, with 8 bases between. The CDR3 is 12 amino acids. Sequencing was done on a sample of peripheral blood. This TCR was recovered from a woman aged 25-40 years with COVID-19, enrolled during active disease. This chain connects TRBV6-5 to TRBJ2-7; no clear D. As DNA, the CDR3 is TGTGCCAGCAGGGCGGCTCCCTACGAGCAGTACTTC. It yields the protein CASRAAPYEQYF.